This is a list of T cell receptor beta chains from one sample in a study of shared clonotypes between healthy human individuals. Repertoires were generated with immunoSEQ multiplex PCR, while TCRdb's copy carries only in-frame clones and drops some. The table records around 2,000,000 clones, less than 95% of them present only once. The sample comprised naive CD8+ T cells sorted from blood. The receptors were gathered from a man aged 18 to 29 in good health. The CDR3 runs from the conserved cysteine through the conserved F or W. A D gene is named only where the DNA matches it firmly. For some rows the clone size is stated as once, few or many, or as a class when expanded; others skip it.

J gene,D gene,V gene,CDR3 length,clone size,CDR3 protein,CDR3 DNA
TRBJ2-3,NA,TRBV7-9,13,NA,CASSLVARDTQYF,TGTGCCAGCAGCTTAGTCGCTAGAGATACGCAGTATTTT
TRBJ1-6,NA,TRBV7-9,14,NA,CASSVGQLASPLHF,TGTGCCAGCAGTGTTGGCCAGTTGGCTTCACCCCTCCACTTT
TRBJ2-5,NA,TRBV2,11,NA,CASTSEETQYF,TGTGCCAGCACTAGCGAGGAGACCCAGTACTTC
TRBJ2-2,TRBD1,TRBV2,13,NA,CAKLQGDSGELFF,TGTGCCAAATTGCAGGGGGATAGCGGGGAGCTGTTTTTT
TRBJ2-7,NA,TRBV28,15,once,CASNPRERNSYEQYF,TGTGCCAGCAACCCACGGGAAAGGAACTCCTACGAGCAGTACTTC
TRBJ1-5,TRBD1,TRBV7-9,17,NA,CASSPGPGQGVLQPQHF,TGTGCCAGCAGCCCCGGTCCGGGACAGGGTGTTCTTCAGCCCCAGCATTTT
TRBJ2-7,NA,TRBV6-5,16,NA,CASSYSIGEESYEQYF,TGTGCCAGCAGTTACTCGATAGGGGAGGAGTCCTACGAGCAGTACTTC
TRBJ2-2,NA,TRBV30,12,once,CAWKLNTGELFF,TGTGCCTGGAAACTTAACACCGGGGAGCTGTTTTTT
TRBJ2-7,NA,TRBV6-6,12,NA,CASSGTDYEQYF,TGTGCCAGCAGTGGGACGGACTACGAGCAGTACTTC
TRBJ2-5,NA,TRBV4-1,15,NA,CASSPSPPAQETQYF,TGCGCCAGCAGCCCCAGTCCCCCAGCGCAAGAGACCCAGTACTTC
TRBJ1-5,TRBD1,TRBV6-5,15,NA,CASSYSTGGNQPQHF,TGTGCCAGCAGTTACTCCACAGGGGGCAATCAGCCCCAGCATTTT
TRBJ2-2,TRBD2,TRBV29-1,15,once,CSVRLAGDNTGELFF,TGCAGCGTTCGATTAGCGGGGGACAACACCGGGGAGCTGTTTTTT
TRBJ2-5,TRBD1,TRBV6-6,16,NA,CASSSTGVGIQETQYF,TGTGCCAGCAGTTCGACAGGGGTTGGGATACAAGAGACCCAGTACTTC
TRBJ2-7,TRBD2,TRBV6-5,16,NA,CASSYSRGGLGYEQYF,TGTGCCAGCAGTTACTCGAGGGGGGGACTAGGCTACGAGCAGTACTTC
TRBJ1-1,NA,TRBV19,14,NA,CASIGPSGITEAFF,TGTGCCAGTATCGGACCGAGTGGGATCACTGAAGCTTTCTTT
TRBJ2-5,TRBD2,TRBV4-1,17,NA,CASSQALAGPSLETQYF,TGCGCCAGCAGCCAAGCCCTAGCGGGACCGAGTTTGGAGACCCAGTACTTC
TRBJ1-5,NA,TRBV7-9,17,NA,CASSPGGGGKRDQPQHF,TGTGCCAGCAGCCCGGGCGGCGGGGGGAAAAGGGATCAGCCCCAGCATTTT
TRBJ2-7,TRBD2,TRBV5-1,15,NA,CASSLGTSGFYEQYF,TGCGCCAGCAGCTTGGGGACTAGCGGATTTTACGAGCAGTACTTC
TRBJ2-1,TRBD2,TRBV9,15,NA,CASSPTSSGSNEQFF,TGTGCCAGCAGCCCGACTTCTAGCGGGAGTAATGAGCAGTTCTTC
TRBJ2-7,NA,TRBV11-2,16,once,CASSLDSALRGDEQYF,TGTGCCAGCAGCTTAGATTCGGCCCTGAGGGGTGACGAGCAGTACTTC
TRBJ2-7,NA,TRBV9,13,NA,CASSSPPGWEQYF,TGTGCCAGCAGCTCTCCCCCCGGTTGGGAGCAGTACTTC
TRBJ2-3,NA,TRBV27,11,NA,CASSFEDTQYF,TGTGCCAGCAGTTTCGAGGATACGCAGTATTTT
TRBJ1-1,TRBD1,TRBV4-1,13,NA,CASSYRGNTEAFF,TGCGCCAGCAGTTACAGGGGGAACACTGAAGCTTTCTTT
TRBJ1-4,NA,TRBV27,15,NA,CASSLWGPLNEKLFF,TGTGCCAGCAGTTTATGGGGACCGCTGAATGAAAAACTGTTTTTT
TRBJ2-2,NA,TRBV6-5,14,NA,CASSYSQGYGELFF,TGTGCCAGCAGTTACAGTCAGGGGTACGGGGAGCTGTTTTTT
TRBJ2-1,NA,TRBV7-9,12,NA,CASRERGNEQFF,TGTGCCAGCAGGGAGAGGGGAAATGAGCAGTTCTTC
TRBJ2-7,TRBD2,TRBV7-9,14,NA,CASSFVREDYEQYF,TGTGCCAGCAGCTTCGTGCGGGAGGACTACGAGCAGTACTTC
TRBJ2-3,NA,TRBV27,11,NA,CASGLSDTQYF,TGTGCCAGCGGCCTCTCGGATACGCAGTATTTT
TRBJ1-2,NA,TRBV5-6,12,NA,CTGGANRYGYTF,TGTACCGGGGGCGCAAATAGGTATGGCTACACCTTC
TRBJ1-5,NA,TRBV6-5,10,once,CAPARQPQHF,TGTGCCCCGGCAAGGCAGCCCCAGCATTTT
TRBJ2-5,NA,TRBV4-1,16,NA,CASSPLAGLYQETQYF,TGCGCCAGCAGCCCACTGGCGGGGTTGTACCAAGAGACCCAGTACTTC
TRBJ2-1,TRBD2,TRBV10-1,16,NA,CASSESTAGGTPEQFF,TGCGCCAGCAGTGAGTCTACCGCGGGAGGGACTCCTGAGCAGTTCTTC
TRBJ1-1,TRBD1,TRBV2,14,NA,CASTIGQGATEAFF,TGTGCCAGCACCATCGGACAGGGTGCCACTGAAGCTTTCTTT
TRBJ1-1,TRBD1,TRBV2,13,NA,CASRDSYNTEAFF,TGTGCCTCTCGGGACAGTTACAACACTGAAGCTTTCTTT
TRBJ2-7,NA,TRBV18,13,NA,CASSPYFSYEQYF,TGTGCCAGCTCACCTTACTTCTCCTACGAGCAGTACTTC
TRBJ1-2,NA,TRBV7-9,9,NA,CASSQPGTF,TGTGCCAGCAGCCAACCTGGCACCTTC
TRBJ2-5,NA,TRBV6-5,13,NA,CASSYGGEETQYF,TGTGCCAGCAGTTACGGGGGCGAAGAGACCCAGTACTTC
TRBJ2-3,TRBD2,TRBV13,14,NA,CASSASGGADTQYF,TGTGCCAGCAGCGCCAGCGGGGGGGCCGATACGCAGTATTTT
TRBJ2-7,NA,TRBV27,14,NA,CASKPRVAAYEQYF,TGTGCCAGCAAACCGAGAGTTGCGGCCTACGAGCAGTACTTC
TRBJ1-6,TRBD1,TRBV30,15,NA,CAWSGTGEHNSPLHF,TGTGCCTGGAGTGGGACAGGGGAACATAATTCACCCCTCCACTTT
TRBJ1-1,NA,TRBV5-1,15,NA,CASSYEQHLNTEAFF,TGCGCCAGCAGCTACGAGCAACACTTGAACACTGAAGCTTTCTTT
TRBJ2-1,NA,TRBV7-9,12,NA,CASSLEGNEQFF,TGTGCCAGCAGCTTAGAGGGTAATGAGCAGTTCTTC
TRBJ1-2,NA,TRBV9,14,NA,CASSVGGATYGYTF,TGTGCCAGCAGCGTAGGGGGGGCGACCTATGGCTACACCTTC
TRBJ2-1,NA,TRBV9,16,NA,CASSVVGLASYNEQFF,TGTGCCAGCAGCGTAGTAGGGCTAGCGAGTTACAATGAGCAGTTCTTC